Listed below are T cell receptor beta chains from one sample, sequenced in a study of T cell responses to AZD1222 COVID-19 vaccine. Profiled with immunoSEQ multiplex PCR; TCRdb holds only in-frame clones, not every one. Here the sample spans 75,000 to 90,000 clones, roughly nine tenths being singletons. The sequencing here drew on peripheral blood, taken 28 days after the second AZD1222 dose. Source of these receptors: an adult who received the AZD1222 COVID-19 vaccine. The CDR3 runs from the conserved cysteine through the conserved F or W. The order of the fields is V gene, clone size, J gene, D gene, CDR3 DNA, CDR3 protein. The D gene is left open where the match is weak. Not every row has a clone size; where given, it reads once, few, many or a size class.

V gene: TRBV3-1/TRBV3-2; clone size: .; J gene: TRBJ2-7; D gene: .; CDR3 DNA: TGTGCCAGCAGCTCCGACGTAACCTACGAGCAGTACTTC; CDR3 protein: CASSSDVTYEQYF
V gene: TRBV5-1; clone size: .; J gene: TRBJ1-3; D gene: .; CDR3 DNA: TGCGCCAGCAGCAGCACCGGGTCTGATGGGTTAGGCACCATATATTTT; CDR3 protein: CASSSTGSDGLGTIYF
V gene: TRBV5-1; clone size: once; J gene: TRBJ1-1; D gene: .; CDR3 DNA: TGCGCCAGCAGCTTGCGGGCTATGAACACTGAAGCTTTCTTT; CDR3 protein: CASSLRAMNTEAFF
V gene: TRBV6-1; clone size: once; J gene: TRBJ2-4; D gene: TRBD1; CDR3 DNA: TGTGCCAGCAGTGAAGTTGAACAGGGGGGCAAAAACATTCAGTACTTC; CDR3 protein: CASSEVEQGGKNIQYF
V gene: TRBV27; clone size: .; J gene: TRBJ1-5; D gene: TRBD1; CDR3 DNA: TGTGCCAGCAGTTTGGGCGGGACAGTTAATCAGCCCCAGCATTTT; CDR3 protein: CASSLGGTVNQPQHF
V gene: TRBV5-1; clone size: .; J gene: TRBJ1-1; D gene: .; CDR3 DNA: TGCGCCAGCAGCTTCGGGACATTGGTGAACACTGAAGCTTTCTTT; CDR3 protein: CASSFGTLVNTEAFF
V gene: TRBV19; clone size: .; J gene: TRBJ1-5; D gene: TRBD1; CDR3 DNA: TGTGCCAGTAGACTGGGGCAGGGGGTTTGGACTCAGCCCCAGCATTTT; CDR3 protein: CASRLGQGVWTQPQHF
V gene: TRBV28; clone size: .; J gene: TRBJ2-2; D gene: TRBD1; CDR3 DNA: TGTGCCAGCATCGGCAGGGGGTACGACACCGGGGAGCTGTTTTTT; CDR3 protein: CASIGRGYDTGELFF
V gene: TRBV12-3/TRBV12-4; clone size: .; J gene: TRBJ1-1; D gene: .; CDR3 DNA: TGTGCCAGCAGCCGCAATAGGAACACTGAAGCTTTCTTT; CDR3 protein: CASSRNRNTEAFF
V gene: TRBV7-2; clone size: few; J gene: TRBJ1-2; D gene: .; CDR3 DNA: TGTGCCAGCAGCTTAGTAGGGGATGGCGGGGGTCGATATGGCTACACCTTC; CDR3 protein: CASSLVGDGGGRYGYTF
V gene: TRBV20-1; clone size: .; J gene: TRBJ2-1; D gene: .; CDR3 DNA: TGCAGTGCTAGTGGCGGGTCGTACAATGAGCAGTTCTTC; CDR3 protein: CSASGGSYNEQFF
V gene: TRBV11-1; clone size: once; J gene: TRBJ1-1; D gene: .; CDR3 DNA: TGTGCCAGCAGCGTGCAGGGGTACACTGAAGCTTTCTTT; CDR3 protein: CASSVQGYTEAFF
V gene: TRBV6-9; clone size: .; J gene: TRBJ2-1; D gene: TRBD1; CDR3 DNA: TGTGCCAGCAGTTATTCGCCACAGGGGTTTTTCTTC; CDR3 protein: CASSYSPQGFFF
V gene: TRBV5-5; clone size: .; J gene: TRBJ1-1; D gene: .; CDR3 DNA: TGTGCCAGCAGCGACCCGGGACGGGGGAGGGGCACTGAAGCTTTCTTT; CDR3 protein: CASSDPGRGRGTEAFF
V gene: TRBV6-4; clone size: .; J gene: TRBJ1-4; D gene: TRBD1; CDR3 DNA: TGTGCCAGCAGCCCCGGGACAGAGGAAAAACTGTTTTTT; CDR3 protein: CASSPGTEEKLFF
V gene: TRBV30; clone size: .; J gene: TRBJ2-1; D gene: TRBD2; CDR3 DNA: TGTGCCTGGAGTGTACTAGCGGTTGACGATGAGCAGTTCTTC; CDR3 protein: CAWSVLAVDDEQFF
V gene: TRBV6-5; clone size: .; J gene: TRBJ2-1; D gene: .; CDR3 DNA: TGTGCCAGCAGTCGGGGCTACAATGAGCAGTTCTTC; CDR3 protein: CASSRGYNEQFF
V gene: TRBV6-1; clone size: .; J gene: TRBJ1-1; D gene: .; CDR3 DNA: TGTGCCAGCAGTGAAGCATGGGCCCATGTGAACACTGAAGCTTTCTTT; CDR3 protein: CASSEAWAHVNTEAFF
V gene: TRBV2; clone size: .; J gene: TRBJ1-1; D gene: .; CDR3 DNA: TGTGCCAGCAGTGAAGCAGCAGGTGCGTGGGCTTTCTTT; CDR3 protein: CASSEAAGAWAFF
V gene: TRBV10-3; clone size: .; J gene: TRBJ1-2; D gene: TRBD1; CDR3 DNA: TGTGCCATCAGAATCCCGGGACAGGGGTCTCTCTATGGCTACACCTTC; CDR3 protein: CAIRIPGQGSLYGYTF
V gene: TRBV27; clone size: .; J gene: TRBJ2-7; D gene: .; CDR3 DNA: TGTGCCAGCAGTTTAGCCAGGGGGGAATCGGGAGAGCAGTACTTC; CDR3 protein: CASSLARGESGEQYF
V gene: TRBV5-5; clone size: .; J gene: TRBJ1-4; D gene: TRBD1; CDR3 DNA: TGTGCCAGCAGCATGGCAGGGGGGAAAGAAAAACTGTTTTTT; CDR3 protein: CASSMAGGKEKLFF
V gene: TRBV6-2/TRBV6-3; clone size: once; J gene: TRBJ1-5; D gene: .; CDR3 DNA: TGTGCCAGCAGTTACGTCGGCCGAGACAATCAGCCCCAGCATTTT; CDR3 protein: CASSYVGRDNQPQHF
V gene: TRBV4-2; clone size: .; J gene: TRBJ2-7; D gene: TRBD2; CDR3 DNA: TGTGCCAGCAGCCAGGGCGGGAGTGTGTTAAACGAGCAGTACTTC; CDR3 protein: CASSQGGSVLNEQYF
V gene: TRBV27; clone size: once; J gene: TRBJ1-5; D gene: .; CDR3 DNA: TGTGCCAGCAGTCATGGGAGCAATCAGCCCCAGCATTTT; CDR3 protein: CASSHGSNQPQHF
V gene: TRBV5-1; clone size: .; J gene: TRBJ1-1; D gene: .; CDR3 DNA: TGCGCCAGCAGCTTGGAGGGGAGGGGGAACACTGAAGCTTTCTTT; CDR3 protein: CASSLEGRGNTEAFF
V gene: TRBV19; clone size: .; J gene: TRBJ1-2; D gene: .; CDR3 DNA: TGTGCCAGTAGTACTACAGGGTTCGGGGGCTATGGCTACACCTTC; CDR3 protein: CASSTTGFGGYGYTF
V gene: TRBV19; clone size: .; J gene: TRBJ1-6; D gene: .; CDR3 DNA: TGTGCCAGTAGTACTACAGGACCTGGGGGAAATTCACCCCTCCACTTT; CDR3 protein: CASSTTGPGGNSPLHF
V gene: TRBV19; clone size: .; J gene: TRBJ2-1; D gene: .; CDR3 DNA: TGTGCCAGTAGATCCGGTAGCGGTCCCGGGTACAATGAGCAGTTCTTC; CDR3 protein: CASRSGSGPGYNEQFF
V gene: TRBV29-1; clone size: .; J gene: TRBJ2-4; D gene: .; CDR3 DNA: TGCAGCGTCCTGGGACTGGGGTCCCCCCCACAGTACTTC; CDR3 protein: CSVLGLGSPPQYF
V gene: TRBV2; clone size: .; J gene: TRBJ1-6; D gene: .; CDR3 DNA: TGTGCCAGCAGTGGCTCGGGGGAGGGCAATTCACCCCTCCACTTT; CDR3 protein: CASSGSGEGNSPLHF
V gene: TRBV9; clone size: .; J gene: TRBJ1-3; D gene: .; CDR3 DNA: TGTGCCAGCAGCGTAGCGGGCTGGACGGCCGCTGGAAACACCATATATTTT; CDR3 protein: CASSVAGWTAAGNTIYF
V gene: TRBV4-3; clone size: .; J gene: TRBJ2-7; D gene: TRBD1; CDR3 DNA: TGCGCCAGCAGCCCGACAGGGGGTGGGGAGCAGTACTTC; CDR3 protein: CASSPTGGGEQYF
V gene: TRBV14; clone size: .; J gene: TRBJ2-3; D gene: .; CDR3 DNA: TGTGCCAGCAGCCAAGATTGGAACAGCCCTTATCCGACCCTCACAGATACGCAGTATTTT; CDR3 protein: CASSQDWNSPYPTLTDTQYF
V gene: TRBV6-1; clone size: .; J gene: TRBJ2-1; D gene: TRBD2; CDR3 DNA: TGTGCCAGCAGTGGCACCCGAGTAGCGGGAGACCCTTACAATGAGCAGTTCTTC; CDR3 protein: CASSGTRVAGDPYNEQFF
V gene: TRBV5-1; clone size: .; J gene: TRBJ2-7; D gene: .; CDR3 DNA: TGCGCCAGCAGCTTGGGGCTAGCGATCTACGAGCAGTACTTC; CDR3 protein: CASSLGLAIYEQYF
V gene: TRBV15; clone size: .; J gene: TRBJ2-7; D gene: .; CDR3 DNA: TGTGCCACCAGCGGGTGGGGGGGCGCGGACGAGCAGTACTTC; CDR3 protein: CATSGWGGADEQYF
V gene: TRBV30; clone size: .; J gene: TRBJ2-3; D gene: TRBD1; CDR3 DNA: TGTGCCTGGAGTTTCGACAGGGGAACAGATACGCAGTATTTT; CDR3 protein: CAWSFDRGTDTQYF
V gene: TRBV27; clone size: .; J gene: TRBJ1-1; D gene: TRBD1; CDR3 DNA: TGTGCCAGCAGTTTGTCCAACAGGGGCAAGGGTTCTGAAGCTTTCTTT; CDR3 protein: CASSLSNRGKGSEAFF
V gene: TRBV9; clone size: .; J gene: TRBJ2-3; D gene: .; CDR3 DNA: TGTGCCAGCAGCGCGAAAGGCGGTAGCGGCACAGATACGCAGTATTTT; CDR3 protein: CASSAKGGSGTDTQYF
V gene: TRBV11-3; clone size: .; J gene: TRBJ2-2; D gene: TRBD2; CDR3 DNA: TGTGCCAGCAGCTCCGGGACTAGCTCATTCACCGGGGAGCTGTTTTTT; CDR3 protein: CASSSGTSSFTGELFF
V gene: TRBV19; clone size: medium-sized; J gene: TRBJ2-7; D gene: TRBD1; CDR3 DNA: TGTGCCAGTAGTATAAAACAGGGGAACGAGCAGTACTTC; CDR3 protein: CASSIKQGNEQYF
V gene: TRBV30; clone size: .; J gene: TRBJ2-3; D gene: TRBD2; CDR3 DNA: TGTGCCTGGAGGACTAGCGGTAACACAGATACGCAGTATTTT; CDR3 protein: CAWRTSGNTDTQYF